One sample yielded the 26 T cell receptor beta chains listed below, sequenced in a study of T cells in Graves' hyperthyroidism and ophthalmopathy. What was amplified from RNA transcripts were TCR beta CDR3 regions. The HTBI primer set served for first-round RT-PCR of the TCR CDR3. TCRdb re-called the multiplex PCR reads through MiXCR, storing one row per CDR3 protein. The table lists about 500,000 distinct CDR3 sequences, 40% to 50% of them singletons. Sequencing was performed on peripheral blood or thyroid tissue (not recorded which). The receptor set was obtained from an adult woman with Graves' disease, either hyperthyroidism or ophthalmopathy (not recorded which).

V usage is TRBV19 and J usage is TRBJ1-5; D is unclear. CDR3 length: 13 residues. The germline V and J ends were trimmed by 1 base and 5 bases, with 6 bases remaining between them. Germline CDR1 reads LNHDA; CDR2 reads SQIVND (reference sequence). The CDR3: CASSIAGDQPQHF. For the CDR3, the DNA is TGTGCCAGTAGTATAGCGGGAGATCAGCCCCAGCATTTT.

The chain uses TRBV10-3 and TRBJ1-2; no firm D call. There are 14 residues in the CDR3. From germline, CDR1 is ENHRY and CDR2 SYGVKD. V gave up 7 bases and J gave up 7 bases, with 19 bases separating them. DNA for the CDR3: TGTGCCATCACGGGCCAAACAACCGCGCGTGGCTACACCTTC. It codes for CAITGQTTARGYTF.

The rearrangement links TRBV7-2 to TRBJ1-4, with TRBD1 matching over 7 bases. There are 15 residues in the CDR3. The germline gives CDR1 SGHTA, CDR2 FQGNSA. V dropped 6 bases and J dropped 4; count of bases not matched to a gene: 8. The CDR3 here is CASRTTGTDNEKLFF. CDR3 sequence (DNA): TGTGCCAGCAGAACCACCGGGACAGATAATGAAAAACTGTTTTTT.

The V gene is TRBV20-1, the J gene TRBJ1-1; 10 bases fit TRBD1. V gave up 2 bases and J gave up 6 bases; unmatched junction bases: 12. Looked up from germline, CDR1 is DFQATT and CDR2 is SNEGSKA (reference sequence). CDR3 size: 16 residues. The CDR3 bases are TGCAGTGCTAGATTGCCCCGGGACAGGGGTATCTCTGAAGCTTTCTTT. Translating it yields CSARLPRDRGISEAFF.

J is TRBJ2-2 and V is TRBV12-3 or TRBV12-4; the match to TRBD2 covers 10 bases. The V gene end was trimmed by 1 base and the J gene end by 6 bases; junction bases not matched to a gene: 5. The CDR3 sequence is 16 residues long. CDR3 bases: TGTGCCAGCAGTTTAGGCAGCGGGAGGGCCGCCGGGGAGCTGTTTTTT. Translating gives CASSLGSGRAAGELFF.

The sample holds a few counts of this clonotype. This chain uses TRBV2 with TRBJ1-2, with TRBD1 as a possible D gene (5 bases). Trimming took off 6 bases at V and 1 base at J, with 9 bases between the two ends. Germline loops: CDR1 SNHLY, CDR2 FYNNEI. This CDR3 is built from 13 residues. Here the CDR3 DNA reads TGTGCCAGCAGGGTGACAGTTAACTATGGCTACACCTTC. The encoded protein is CASRVTVNYGYTF.

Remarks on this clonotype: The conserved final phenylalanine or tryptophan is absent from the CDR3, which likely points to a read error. The CDR3 loop reads CSVVQGANTEAFL. The CDR3 nucleotides are TGCAGCGTTGTTCAGGGGGCGAACACTGAAGCTTTCCTT. This chain uses TRBV29-1 with TRBJ1-1; 8 nucleotides match TRBD1. V trimming: 4 bases; J trimming: 1 base; junction bases outside the gene matches: 2. The CDR3 runs to 13 residues. Looked up from germline, CDR1 is SQVTM and CDR2 is ANQGSEA.

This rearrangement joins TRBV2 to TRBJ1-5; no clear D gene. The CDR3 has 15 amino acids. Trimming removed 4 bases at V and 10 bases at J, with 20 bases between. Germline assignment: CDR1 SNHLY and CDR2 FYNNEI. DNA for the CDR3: TGTGCCAGCAGTGGGGAAGGGCAAGGTGATTCACCCCAGCATTTT. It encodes CASSGEGQGDSPQHF.

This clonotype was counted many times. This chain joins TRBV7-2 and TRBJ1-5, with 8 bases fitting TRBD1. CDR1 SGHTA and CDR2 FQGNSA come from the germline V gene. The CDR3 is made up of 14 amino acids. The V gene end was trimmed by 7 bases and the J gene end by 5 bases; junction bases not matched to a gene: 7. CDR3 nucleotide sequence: TGTGCCAGCAACGACAGGGGCGGAGATCAGCCCCAGCATTTT. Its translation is CASNDRGGDQPQHF.

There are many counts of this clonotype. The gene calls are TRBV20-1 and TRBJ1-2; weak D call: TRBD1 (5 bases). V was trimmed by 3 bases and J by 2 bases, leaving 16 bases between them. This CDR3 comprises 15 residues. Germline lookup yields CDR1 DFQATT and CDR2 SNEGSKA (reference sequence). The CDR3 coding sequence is TGCAGTGCTAGTAGGCAGGGTCACCCAAACTATGGCTACACCTTC. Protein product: CSASRQGHPNYGYTF.

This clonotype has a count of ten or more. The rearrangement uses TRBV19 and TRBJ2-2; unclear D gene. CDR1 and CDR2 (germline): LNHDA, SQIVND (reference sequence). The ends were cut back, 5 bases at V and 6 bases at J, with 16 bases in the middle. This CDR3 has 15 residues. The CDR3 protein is CASSPGVLFPGELFF. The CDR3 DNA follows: TGTGCCAGTAGTCCGGGTGTATTGTTTCCCGGGGAGCTGTTTTTT.

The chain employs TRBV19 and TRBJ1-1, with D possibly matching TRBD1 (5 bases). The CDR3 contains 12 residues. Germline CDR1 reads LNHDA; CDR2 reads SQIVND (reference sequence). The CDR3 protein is CATRQKNTEAFF. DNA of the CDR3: TGTGCGACAAGACAGAAGAACACTGAAGCTTTCTTT.

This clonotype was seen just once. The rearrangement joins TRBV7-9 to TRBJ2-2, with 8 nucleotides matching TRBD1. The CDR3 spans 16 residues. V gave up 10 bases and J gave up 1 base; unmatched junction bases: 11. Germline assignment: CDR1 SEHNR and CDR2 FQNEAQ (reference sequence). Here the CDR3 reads CATLSRGRGNTGELFF. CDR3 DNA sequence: TGTGCCACCTTGTCCAGGGGGCGCGGGAACACCGGGGAGCTGTTTTTT.

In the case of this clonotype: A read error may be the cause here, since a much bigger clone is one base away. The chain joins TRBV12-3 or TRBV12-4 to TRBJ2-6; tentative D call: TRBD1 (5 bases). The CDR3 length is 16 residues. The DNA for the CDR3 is TGTGCCAGCAGTTTACAGGGCAGGGCTGGGGCCAACGTCCCGACTTTC. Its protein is CASSLQGRAGANVPTF.

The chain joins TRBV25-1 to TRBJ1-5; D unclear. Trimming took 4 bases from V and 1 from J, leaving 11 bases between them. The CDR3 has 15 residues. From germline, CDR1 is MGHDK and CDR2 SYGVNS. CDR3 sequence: CASSANSVSNQPQHF. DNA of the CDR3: TGTGCCAGCAGTGCCAACAGTGTCAGCAATCAGCCCCAGCATTTT.

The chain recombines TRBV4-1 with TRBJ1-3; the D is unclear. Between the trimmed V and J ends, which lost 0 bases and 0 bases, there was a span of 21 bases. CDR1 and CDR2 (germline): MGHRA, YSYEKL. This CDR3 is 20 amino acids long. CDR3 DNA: TGCGCCAGCAGCCAAGATGGACCTAATTACAACCCCAGCTCTGGAAACACCATATATTTT. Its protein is CASSQDGPNYNPSSGNTIYF.

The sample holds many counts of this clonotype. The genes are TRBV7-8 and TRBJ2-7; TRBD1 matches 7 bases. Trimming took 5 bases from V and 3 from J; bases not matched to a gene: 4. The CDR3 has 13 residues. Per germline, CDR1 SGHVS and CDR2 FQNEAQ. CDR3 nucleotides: TGTGCCAGCAGCCCGAGACAGGGCTACGAGCAGTACTTC. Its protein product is CASSPRQGYEQYF. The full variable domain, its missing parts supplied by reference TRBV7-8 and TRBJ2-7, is GAGVSQSPRYKVAKRGQDVALRCDPISGHVSLFWYQQALGQGPEFLTYFQNEAQLDKSGLPSDRFFAERPEGSVSTLKIQRTQQEDSAVYLCASSPRQGYEQYFGPGTRLTVT.

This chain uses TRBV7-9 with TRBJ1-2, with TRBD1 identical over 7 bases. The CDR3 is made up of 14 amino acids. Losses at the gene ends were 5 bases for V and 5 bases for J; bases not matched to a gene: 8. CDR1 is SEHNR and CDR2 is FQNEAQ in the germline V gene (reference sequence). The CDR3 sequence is CASSQGQARYGYTF. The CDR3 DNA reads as TGTGCCAGCAGCCAAGGACAGGCAAGATATGGCTACACCTTC.

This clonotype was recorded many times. The CDR3 reads CASSQDRAYEQYF. The CDR3 coding sequence is TGTGCCAGCAGCCAAGACAGAGCCTACGAGCAGTACTTC. V is TRBV7-8 and J is TRBJ2-7, with a possible D match to TRBD1 (5 bases). CDR1 is SGHVS, CDR2 FQNEAQ, per germline. The V end lost 5 bases, the J end lost 2 bases, and 10 bases lay between the germline ends. The CDR3 consists of 13 residues.

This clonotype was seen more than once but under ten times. The CDR3, as DNA: TGCAGCGCCAGGGGAAGGGGGATTGGCTCACCCCTCCACTTT. The encoded protein is CSARGRGIGSPLHF. This rearrangement joins TRBV29-1 to TRBJ1-6; D is perhaps TRBD1 (6 bases). This CDR3 contains 14 residues. The germline gives CDR1 SQVTM, CDR2 ANQGSEA. V lost 7 bases and J 10 bases, leaving 20 bases between the germline ends.

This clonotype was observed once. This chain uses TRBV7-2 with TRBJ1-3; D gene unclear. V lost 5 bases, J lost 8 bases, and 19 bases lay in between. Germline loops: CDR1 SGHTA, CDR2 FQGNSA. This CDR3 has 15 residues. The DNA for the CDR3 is TGTGCCAGCAGCCCTAACCGGGCTCTCGGCTACACCATATATTTT. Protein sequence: CASSPNRALGYTIYF.

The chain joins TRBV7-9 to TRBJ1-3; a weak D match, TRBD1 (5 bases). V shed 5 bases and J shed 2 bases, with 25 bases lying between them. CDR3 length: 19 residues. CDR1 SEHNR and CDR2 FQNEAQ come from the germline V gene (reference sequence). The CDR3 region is CASSPFHETAGGTGNTIYF. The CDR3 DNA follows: TGTGCCAGCAGCCCCTTCCACGAGACAGCTGGGGGTACTGGAAACACCATATATTTT.

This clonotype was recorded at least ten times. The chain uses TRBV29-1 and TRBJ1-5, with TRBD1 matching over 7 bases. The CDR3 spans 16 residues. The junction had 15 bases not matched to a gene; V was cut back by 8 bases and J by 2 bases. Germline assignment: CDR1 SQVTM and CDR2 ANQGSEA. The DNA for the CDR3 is TGCAGCCTTATGACAGGGCCAGCCCGGGGCAATCAGCCCCAGCATTTT. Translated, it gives CSLMTGPARGNQPQHF.

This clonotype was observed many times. The CDR3 DNA sequence: TGCGCCAGCAGCCAACCCGGACAGGGGGGAACTGAAGCTTTCTTT. Encoded protein: CASSQPGQGGTEAFF. This rearrangement joins TRBV4-1 to TRBJ1-1; 10 positions match TRBD1. The J segment lost 5 bases and the V segment lost 2 bases, leaving 5 bases of the junction unmatched. Germline V gene sequence: CDR1 MGHRA, CDR2 YSYEKL. The CDR3 is 15 amino acids.

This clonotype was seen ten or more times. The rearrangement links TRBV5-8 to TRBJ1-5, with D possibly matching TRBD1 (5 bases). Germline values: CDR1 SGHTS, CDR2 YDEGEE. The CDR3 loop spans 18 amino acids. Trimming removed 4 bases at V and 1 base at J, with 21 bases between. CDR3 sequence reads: CASSLLSGTAISNQPQHF. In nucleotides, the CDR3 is TGTGCCAGCAGCCTACTGTCTGGGACTGCTATAAGCAATCAGCCCCAGCATTTT.

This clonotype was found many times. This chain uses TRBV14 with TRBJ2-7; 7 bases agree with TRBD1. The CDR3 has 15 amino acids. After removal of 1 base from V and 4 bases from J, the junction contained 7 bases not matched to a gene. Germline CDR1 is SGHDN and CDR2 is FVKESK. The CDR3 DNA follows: TGTGCCAGCAGCCAAGCTGAGACAGGGAGATACGAGCAGTACTTC. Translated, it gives CASSQAETGRYEQYF.